This T cell receptor (beta chain) is from a study of naive and memory T cell subsets. Whole-study results and caveats: A few larger clonotypes appeared in naive repertoires, especially CD8, possibly memory cells re-expressing CD45RA.

Trimming left V 0 bases short and J 14 bases short, with 12 bases between. CDR3 length: 12 residues. In germline, CDR1 is SEHNR, CDR2 FQNEAQ (reference sequence). Worth noting for this clonotype: The antigen is undetermined.

The beta constant-region primer was an equimolar mix of two oligonucleotides covering TRBC1 and TRBC2. Nested alpha and beta constant-region primers with the SP2 primer drove four PCR rounds on ligated cDNA. From the UMI-ligation and nested PCR reads, TCRdb called clonotypes with MiXCR, one entry per CDR3 protein. The repertoire includes about 150,000 distinct CDR3 sequences, about 17% of them detected once, and about 0.14% sits in the top ten. This receptor was taken from a human donor in good health. Sequenced: naive CD4+ T cells from blood. The chain has TRBV7-9 and TRBJ2-3, with D perhaps being TRBD1 or TRBD2 (5 bases each). The CDR3 loop is CASSLALGDPYF. DNA of the CDR3: TGTGCCAGCAGCTTAGCGCTGGGGGACCCGTATTTT.